Listed here are 28 T cell receptor beta chains from one sample, sequenced in a study of blood T cell repertoires in COVID-19. Only in-frame clones appear in the TCRdb table, and some are missing; sequencing was by immunoSEQ multiplex PCR. The profile shows some 120,000 clones, around 90% of them singletons. Sequenced input: peripheral blood. The origin of the receptors is a woman between 45 and 60 years old with active or convalescent COVID-19.

In the case of this clone: Mismatch with germline at one junction end may stem from a read error. The V and J genes are TRBV5-1 and TRBJ2-7, with TRBD2 matching over 11 bases. Germline V gives CDR1 SGHRS, CDR2 YFSETQ. The CDR3 is made up of 13 amino acids. CDR3 region: CASQKTSGVGLDF. In nucleotides, the CDR3 is TGCGCCAGCCAGAAGACTAGCGGGGTTGGGCTGGACTTC. Drawing the rest from reference TRBV5-1 and TRBJ2-7, the complete variable domain is KAGVTQTPRYLIKTRGQQVTLSCSPISGHRSVSWYQQTPGQGLQFLFEYFSETQRNKGNFPGRFSGRQFSNSRSEMNVSTLELGDSALYLCASQKTSGVGLDFGPGTRLTVT.

The rearrangement links TRBV27 to TRBJ1-1, with 9 bases aligning to TRBD1. Trimming at V came to 5 bases and at J to 1 base, leaving 5 bases not matched to a gene. From germline, CDR1 is MNHEY and CDR2 SMNVEV (reference sequence). The CDR3 totals 15 residues. The CDR3 sequence is CASSTRDRENTEAFF. Here the CDR3 DNA reads TGTGCCAGCAGTACCCGGGACAGGGAGAACACTGAAGCTTTCTTT.

The chain combines TRBV9 with TRBJ2-5, with 13 bases lining up with TRBD2. The junction had 5 bases not matched to a gene; V was cut back by 2 bases and J by 4 bases. This CDR3 is built from 16 residues. Germline assignment: CDR1 SGDLS and CDR2 YYNGEE. The CDR3 spells CASSVTSGRARETQYF. The DNA for the CDR3 is TGTGCCAGCAGCGTCACTAGCGGGAGGGCCCGAGAGACCCAGTACTTC.

The V and J genes are TRBV18 and TRBJ2-3; D is unclear. With 3 bases removed from V and 6 bases from J, the gap between germline ends came to 7 bases. In germline, CDR1 is KGHSH, CDR2 LQKENI. CDR3 size: 12 residues. CDR3 DNA: TGTGCCAGCTCACCCTCTAGGGATACGCAGTATTTT. Protein sequence: CASSPSRDTQYF.

Of note for this clone: At one end, the junction sequence differs from germline, possibly due to a read error. J is TRBJ2-5 and V is TRBV5-4; 8 bases map to TRBD1. The length of the CDR3 is 12 residues. The germline gives CDR1 SGHNT, CDR2 YYREEE (reference sequence). The CDR3 loop reads CASSLAGQGTDF. Here the CDR3 DNA reads TGTGCCAGCAGCTTGGCCGGACAGGGAACAGACTTC. Full variable domain (outside the CDR3, taken from reference TRBV5-4 and TRBJ2-5): ETGVTQSPTHLIKTRGQQVTLRCSSQSGHNTVSWYQQALGQGPQFIFQYYREEENGRGNFPPRFSGLQFPNYSSELNVNALELDDSALYLCASSLAGQGTDFGPGTRLLVL.

The chain links TRBV7-9 to TRBJ2-7; 10 nucleotides align to TRBD2. Germline V CDR1 and CDR2: SEHNR, FQNEAQ (reference sequence). After removal of 5 bases from V and 2 bases from J, the junction contained 6 bases not matched to a gene. This CDR3 is built from 15 residues. The CDR3 loop reads CASSPGTSAPYEQYF. For the CDR3, the DNA is TGTGCCAGCAGCCCCGGGACTAGCGCTCCCTACGAGCAGTACTTC.

This clone was counted only a few times. The chain recombines TRBV30 with TRBJ1-5; 9 positions agree with TRBD1. V dropped 2 bases and J dropped 7; count of bases not matched to a gene: 3. The CDR3 sequence is 13 residues long. CDR1 and CDR2 (germline): GTSNPN, SVGIG (reference sequence). The CDR3 region is CAWSRDREQPQHF. The CDR3 bases are TGTGCCTGGAGTCGGGACAGGGAACAGCCCCAGCATTTT.

The V gene is TRBV7-8, the J gene TRBJ2-1; D possibly corresponds to TRBD2 (6 bases). The CDR3 totals 15 residues. Germline assignment: CDR1 SGHVS and CDR2 FQNEAQ. The V gene lost 5 bases and the J gene lost 6 bases, with 17 bases spanning the gap. Here the CDR3 reads CASSPLGGLLNEQFF. CDR3 sequence (DNA): TGTGCCAGCAGCCCCCTCGGGGGACTGCTCAATGAGCAGTTCTTC.

The genes are TRBV5-1 and TRBJ2-7; D is ambiguous. Per germline, CDR1 SGHRS and CDR2 YFSETQ. The CDR3 has 14 amino acids. V lost 0 bases and J 5 bases, leaving 12 bases between the germline ends. The CDR3 DNA reads TGCGCCAGCAGCTTGGAAAGAGGAGATAACGAGCAGTACTTC. The encoded protein is CASSLERGDNEQYF.

The gene calls are TRBV4-3 and TRBJ2-5, with D maybe TRBD2 (6 bases). The CDR3 extends over 16 amino acids. The germline V gene has CDR1 LGHNA and CDR2 YSLEER. V was pared by 2 bases and J by 7 bases, with 20 bases between. The CDR3 coding sequence is TGCGCCAGCAGCCAAACCTTAACCGGGACCGGGGGGACCCAGTACTTC. Its protein is CASSQTLTGTGGTQYF.

This chain joins TRBV29-1 and TRBJ2-3; 7 bases match TRBD2. With V trimmed by 2 bases and J by 6 bases, 11 bases remained unmatched. The CDR3 runs to 15 residues. Germline values: CDR1 SQVTM, CDR2 ANQGSEA. The CDR3 is CSVESQGGVLDTQYF. The CDR3 nucleotides are TGCAGCGTTGAAAGTCAGGGAGGGGTGTTGGATACGCAGTATTTT.

The chain carries TRBV5-1 and TRBJ1-2; perhaps TRBD1 as D (6 bases). This CDR3 has 14 amino acids. V was trimmed by 4 bases and J by 6 bases, leaving 16 bases between them. Germline CDR1 reads SGHRS; CDR2 reads YFSETQ. DNA for the CDR3: TGCGCCAGCAGCGGCCGAACAGGGCCGAATGGCTACACCTTC. Encoded protein: CASSGRTGPNGYTF.

J is TRBJ2-1 and V is TRBV7-6; TRBD2 is a possible D gene (6 bases). This CDR3 is built from 15 residues. Trimming pared 2 bases from V and 1 base from J, leaving 9 bases between. CDR1 and CDR2 from the germline V gene are SGHVS and FNYEAQ. The CDR3 DNA is TGTGCCAGCAGCTTATCCGGGAGTTCCTACAATGAGCAGTTCTTC. This gives the protein CASSLSGSSYNEQFF. Using reference TRBV7-6 and TRBJ2-1 for the parts outside the CDR3, the full variable domain is GAGVSQSPRYKVTKRGQDVALRCDPISGHVSLYWYRQALGQGPEFLTYFNYEAQQDKSGLPNDRFSAERPEGSISTLTIQRTEQRDSAMYRCASSLSGSSYNEQFFGPGTRLTVL.

On this clone itself: Other nucleotide sequences in the sample specify the same CDR3. The chain recombines TRBV18 with TRBJ1-5; 7 nucleotides match TRBD1. Trimming at V came to 6 bases and at J to 0 bases, leaving 5 bases not matched to a gene. Germline V lookup: CDR1 KGHSH, CDR2 LQKENI. The CDR3 consists of 15 residues. The CDR3 DNA follows: TGTGCCAGCTCCCCGACAGGGAATAGCAATCAGCCCCAGCATTTT. Its protein is CASSPTGNSNQPQHF.

The V gene is TRBV7-6, the J gene TRBJ2-7; no clear D. The CDR3 is made up of 13 amino acids. Per the germline V gene, CDR1 is SGHVS and CDR2 is FNYEAQ. V was cut by 5 bases and J by 3 bases, with 11 bases left in between. This chain's CDR3 is CASSPSGYYEQYF. The CDR3 coding sequence is TGTGCCAGCAGCCCTAGTGGGTACTACGAGCAGTACTTC.

V usage is TRBV30 and J usage is TRBJ2-2; D is unresolved. The V end lost 1 base, the J end lost 7 bases, and 13 bases lay between the germline ends. This CDR3 is built from 14 residues. Germline CDR1 and CDR2: GTSNPN and SVGIG (reference sequence). For the CDR3, the DNA is TGTGCCTGGAGTGCCGATATAAGAGACGGGGAGCTGTTTTTT. Protein product: CAWSADIRDGELFF. The variable domain in full, completed from reference TRBV30 and TRBJ2-2, reads SQTIHQWPATLVQPVGSPLSLECTVEGTSNPNLYWYRQAAGRGLQLLFYSVGIGQISSEVPQNLSASRPQDRQFILSSKKLLLSDSGFYLCAWSADIRDGELFFGEGSRLTVL.

The chain employs TRBV28 and TRBJ2-3; no clear D. Germline assignment: CDR1 MDHEN and CDR2 SYDVKM. Trimming took off 8 bases at V and 4 bases at J, with 10 bases between the two ends. CDR3 length: 12 amino acids. CDR3 residues: CASFLRPDTQYF. CDR3 coding DNA: TGTGCCAGCTTCTTGCGGCCAGATACGCAGTATTTT.

This chain connects TRBV27 to TRBJ2-1, with 12 bases identical to TRBD2. There are 16 residues in the CDR3. Trimming took 5 bases from V and 4 from J; bases not matched to a gene: 6. Germline values: CDR1 MNHEY, CDR2 SMNVEV (reference sequence). CDR3 DNA: TGTGCCAGCAGTCCCTCTAGCGGGAGGGAATACAATGAGCAGTTCTTC. Protein: CASSPSSGREYNEQFF.

The chain couples TRBV7-3 to TRBJ1-1, with D uncertain. There are 13 residues in the CDR3. Germline values: CDR1 SGHTA, CDR2 FQGTGA. V was pared by 5 bases and J by 11 bases, with 18 bases between. The CDR3 is CASSPDWGIGAFF. As DNA, the CDR3 is TGTGCCAGCAGCCCGGACTGGGGAATCGGGGCTTTCTTT.

This chain uses TRBV5-6 with TRBJ2-5; D uncertain. V lost 4 bases and J lost 5, with 12 bases in between. Germline V gene sequence: CDR1 SGHDT, CDR2 YYEEEE. This CDR3 contains 13 residues. The CDR3 is CASSPVDTETQYF. In DNA form, the CDR3 reads TGTGCCAGCAGCCCGGTTGATACCGAGACCCAGTACTTC.

This rearrangement joins TRBV7-6 to TRBJ2-1; 9 bases fit TRBD2. CDR3 length: 16 residues. V dropped 5 bases and J dropped 5; count of bases not matched to a gene: 10. Per the germline V gene, CDR1 is SGHVS and CDR2 is FNYEAQ. Written as DNA, the CDR3 is TGTGCCAGCAGCAAAAGACTAGCGGAGCCCAACAATGAGCAGTTCTTC. Its translation is CASSKRLAEPNNEQFF. The full variable domain, with the rest looked up from reference TRBV7-6 and TRBJ2-1, is GAGVSQSPRYKVTKRGQDVALRCDPISGHVSLYWYRQALGQGPEFLTYFNYEAQQDKSGLPNDRFSAERPEGSISTLTIQRTEQRDSAMYRCASSKRLAEPNNEQFFGPGTRLTVL.

The V call is TRBV19, the J call TRBJ1-1; D not resolved. The germline V gene has CDR1 LNHDA and CDR2 SQIVND (reference sequence). V lost 1 base, J lost 4 bases, and 19 bases lay in between. There are 17 residues in the CDR3. CDR3 region: CASSIALRSGPLTEAFF. CDR3 sequence (DNA): TGTGCCAGTAGTATAGCCCTACGTTCGGGTCCACTCACTGAAGCTTTCTTT.

The chain uses TRBV18 and TRBJ2-3; D call uncertain. Germline V gives CDR1 KGHSH, CDR2 LQKENI. CDR3 length: 13 amino acids. V lost 2 bases and J lost 8, with 11 bases in between. CDR3 sequence reads: CASSPAVASTQYF. CDR3 nucleotides: TGTGCCAGCTCACCAGCCGTCGCCAGTACGCAGTATTTT.

This chain joins TRBV3-1 (or the pseudogene TRBV3-2) and TRBJ2-5; TRBD2 matches 12 bases. Germline V gene sequence: CDR1 LGHDT, CDR2 YNNKEL (reference sequence). The CDR3 has 16 amino acids. Losses at the gene ends were 4 bases for V and 4 bases for J; bases not matched to a gene: 7. CDR3 region: CASSPSSGRATETQYF. The CDR3, as DNA: TGTGCCAGCAGCCCCTCTAGCGGGAGGGCCACAGAGACCCAGTACTTC.

The rearrangement links TRBV6-2 or TRBV6-3 to TRBJ1-5; 8 bases align to TRBD1. The CDR3 runs 12 residues. V was pared by 2 bases and J by 14 bases, with 5 bases of the junction left unmatched. Germline V gene data show CDR1 as MNHEY and CDR2 as SVGEGT. CDR3 nucleotides: TGTGCCAGCAGTTACGCAAACAGGGGGGAGCATTTT. As protein: CASSYANRGEHF.

V gene TRBV11-2 combines with J gene TRBJ2-5; 7 nucleotides line up with TRBD1. V was pared by 5 bases and J by 4 bases, with 7 bases of the junction left unmatched. This CDR3 comprises 14 residues. In germline, CDR1 is SGHAT, CDR2 FQNNGV. The DNA for the CDR3 is TGTGCCAGCAGCGAAGGACAGGCCGCAGAGACCCAGTACTTC. Amino acids: CASSEGQAAETQYF.

In nucleotides, the CDR3 is TGTGCCAGCAAGGACAGGTACGAGCAGTACTTC. This codes for CASKDRYEQYF. The chain employs TRBV28 and TRBJ2-7; 7 bases map to TRBD1. V was pared by 7 bases and J by 4 bases, with 1 base of the junction left unmatched. Germline V gives CDR1 MDHEN, CDR2 SYDVKM. The CDR3 is 11 residues long.

This chain links TRBV7-6 with TRBJ2-7; 10 bases are shared with TRBD2. Unmatched junction bases numbered 6, after V lost 5 bases and J lost 5 bases. The CDR3 has 14 residues. Germline V gives CDR1 SGHVS, CDR2 FNYEAQ. CDR3 DNA sequence: TGTGCCAGCAGCGCCCGACTAGCGGGCGACGAGCAGTACTTC. Amino acid sequence: CASSARLAGDEQYF.